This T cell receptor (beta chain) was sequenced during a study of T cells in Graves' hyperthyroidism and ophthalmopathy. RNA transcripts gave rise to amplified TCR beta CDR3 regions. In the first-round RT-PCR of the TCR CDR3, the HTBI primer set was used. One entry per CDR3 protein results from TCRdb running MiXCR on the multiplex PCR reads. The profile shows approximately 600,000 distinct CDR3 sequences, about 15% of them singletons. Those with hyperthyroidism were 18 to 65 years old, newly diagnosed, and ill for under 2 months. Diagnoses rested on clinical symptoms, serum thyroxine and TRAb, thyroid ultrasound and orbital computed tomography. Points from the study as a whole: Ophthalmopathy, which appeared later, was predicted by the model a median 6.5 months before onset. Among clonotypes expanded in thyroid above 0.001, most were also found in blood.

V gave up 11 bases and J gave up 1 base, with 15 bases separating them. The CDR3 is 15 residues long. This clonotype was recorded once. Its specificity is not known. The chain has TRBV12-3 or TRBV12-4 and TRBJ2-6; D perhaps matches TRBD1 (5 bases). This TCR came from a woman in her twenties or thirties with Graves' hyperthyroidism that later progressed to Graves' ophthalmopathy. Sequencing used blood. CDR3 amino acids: CAGRQSESGANVLTF. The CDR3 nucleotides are TGTGCCGGAAGACAGAGTGAGTCTGGGGCCAACGTCCTGACTTTC.